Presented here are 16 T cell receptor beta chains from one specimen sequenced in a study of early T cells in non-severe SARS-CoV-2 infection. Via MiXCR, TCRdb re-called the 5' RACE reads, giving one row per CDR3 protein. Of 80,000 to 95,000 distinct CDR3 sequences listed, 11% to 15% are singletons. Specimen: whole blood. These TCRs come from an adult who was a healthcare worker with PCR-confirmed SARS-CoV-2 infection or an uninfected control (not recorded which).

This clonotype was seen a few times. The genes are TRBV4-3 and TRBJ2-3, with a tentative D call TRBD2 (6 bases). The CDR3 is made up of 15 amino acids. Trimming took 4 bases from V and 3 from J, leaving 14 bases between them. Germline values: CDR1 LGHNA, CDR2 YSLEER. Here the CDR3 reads CASSPQGGATDTQYF. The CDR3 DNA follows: TGCGCCAGCAGCCCTCAGGGCGGGGCAACAGATACGCAGTATTTT.

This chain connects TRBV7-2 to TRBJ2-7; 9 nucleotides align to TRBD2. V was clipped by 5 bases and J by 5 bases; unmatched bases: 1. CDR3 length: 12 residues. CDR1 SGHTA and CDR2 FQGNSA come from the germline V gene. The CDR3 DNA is TGTGCCAGCAGCCCTAGCGGGGACGAGCAGTACTTC. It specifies CASSPSGDEQYF.

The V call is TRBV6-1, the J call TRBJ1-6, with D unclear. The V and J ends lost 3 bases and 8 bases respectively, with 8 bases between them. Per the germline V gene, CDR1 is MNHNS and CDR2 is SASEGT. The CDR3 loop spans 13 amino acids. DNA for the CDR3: TGTGCCAGCAGTGACCACTTAGATTCACCCCTCCACTTT. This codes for CASSDHLDSPLHF.

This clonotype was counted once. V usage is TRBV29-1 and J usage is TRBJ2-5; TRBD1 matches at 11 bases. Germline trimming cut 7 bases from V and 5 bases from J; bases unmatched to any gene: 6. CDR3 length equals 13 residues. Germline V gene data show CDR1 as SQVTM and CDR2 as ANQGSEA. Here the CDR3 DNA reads TGCAGCGCAGGACAGGGGGCTGTGGAGACCCAGTACTTC. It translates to CSAGQGAVETQYF.

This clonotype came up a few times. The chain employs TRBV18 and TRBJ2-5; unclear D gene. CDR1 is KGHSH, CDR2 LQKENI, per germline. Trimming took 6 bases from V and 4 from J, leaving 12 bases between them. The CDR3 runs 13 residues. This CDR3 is CASSHEEGETQYF. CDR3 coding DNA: TGTGCCAGCTCCCACGAGGAAGGAGAGACCCAGTACTTC.

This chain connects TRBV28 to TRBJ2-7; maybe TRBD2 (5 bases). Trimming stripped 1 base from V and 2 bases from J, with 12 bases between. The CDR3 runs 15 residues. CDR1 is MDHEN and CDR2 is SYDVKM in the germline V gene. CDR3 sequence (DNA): TGTGCCAGCAGTTTATTTGGAGGCCCGGCCTACGAGCAGTACTTC. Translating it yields CASSLFGGPAYEQYF.

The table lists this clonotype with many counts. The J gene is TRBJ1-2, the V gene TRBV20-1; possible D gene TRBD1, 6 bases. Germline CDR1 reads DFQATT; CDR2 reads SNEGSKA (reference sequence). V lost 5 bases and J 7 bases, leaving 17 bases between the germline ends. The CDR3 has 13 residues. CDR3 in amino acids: CSAPLQGLGGYTF. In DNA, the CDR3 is TGCAGTGCTCCCCTACAGGGACTTGGTGGCTACACCTTC.

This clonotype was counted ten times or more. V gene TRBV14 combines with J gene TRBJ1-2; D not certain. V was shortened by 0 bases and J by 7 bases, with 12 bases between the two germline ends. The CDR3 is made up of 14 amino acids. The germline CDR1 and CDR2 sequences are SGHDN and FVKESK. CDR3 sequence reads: CASSQDRSGGGYTF. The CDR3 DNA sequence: TGTGCCAGCAGCCAAGATAGGAGCGGTGGTGGCTACACCTTC.

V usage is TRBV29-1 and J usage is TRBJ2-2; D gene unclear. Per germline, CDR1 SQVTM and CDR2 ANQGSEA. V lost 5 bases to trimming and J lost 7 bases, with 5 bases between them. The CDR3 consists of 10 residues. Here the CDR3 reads CSVRVGELFF. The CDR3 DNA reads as TGCAGCGTTAGGGTCGGGGAGCTGTTTTTT.

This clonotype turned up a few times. This chain's CDR3 is CASSLPWQPEQYF. As DNA, the CDR3 is TGTGCCAGCAGCTTACCCTGGCAGCCCGAGCAGTACTTC. The chain employs TRBV11-2 and TRBJ2-7, with D unresolved. CDR3 length: 13 amino acids. Between the trimmed V and J ends, which lost 2 bases and 6 bases, there was a span of 11 bases. In germline, CDR1 is SGHAT, CDR2 FQNNGV. The whole variable domain, remainder taken from reference TRBV11-2 and TRBJ2-7, is EAGVAQSPRYKIIEKRQSVAFWCNPISGHATLYWYQQILGQGPKLLIQFQNNGVVDDSQLPKDRFSAERLKGVDSTLKIQPAKLEDSAVYLCASSLPWQPEQYFGPGTRLTVT.

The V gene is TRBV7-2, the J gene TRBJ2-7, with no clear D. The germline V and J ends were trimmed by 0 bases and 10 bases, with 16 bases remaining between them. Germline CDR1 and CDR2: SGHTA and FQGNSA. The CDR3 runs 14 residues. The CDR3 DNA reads TGTGCCAGCAGCTTAGCCACAAGATTTTCGGAACAGTACTTC. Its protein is CASSLATRFSEQYF.

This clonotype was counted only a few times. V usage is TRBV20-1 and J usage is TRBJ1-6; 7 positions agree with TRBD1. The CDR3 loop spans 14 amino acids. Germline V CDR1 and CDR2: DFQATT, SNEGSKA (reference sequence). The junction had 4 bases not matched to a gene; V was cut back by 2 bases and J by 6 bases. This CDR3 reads CSARKGAGNSPLHF. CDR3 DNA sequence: TGCAGTGCTAGAAAGGGGGCTGGTAATTCACCCCTCCACTTT.

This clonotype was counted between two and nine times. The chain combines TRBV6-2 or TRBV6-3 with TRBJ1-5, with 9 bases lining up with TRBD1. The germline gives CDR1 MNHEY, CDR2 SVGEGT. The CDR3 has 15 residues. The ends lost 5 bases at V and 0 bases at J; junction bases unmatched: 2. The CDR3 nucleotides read TGTGCCAGCAGTCCACAGGGGGCTAGCAATCAGCCCCAGCATTTT. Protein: CASSPQGASNQPQHF.

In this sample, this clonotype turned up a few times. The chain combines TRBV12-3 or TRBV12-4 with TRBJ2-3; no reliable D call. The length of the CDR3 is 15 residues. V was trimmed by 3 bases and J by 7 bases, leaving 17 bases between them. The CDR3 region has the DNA TGTGCCAGCAGTTTTTGGAAGCCGGGCGTAAATACGCAGTATTTT. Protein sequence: CASSFWKPGVNTQYF.

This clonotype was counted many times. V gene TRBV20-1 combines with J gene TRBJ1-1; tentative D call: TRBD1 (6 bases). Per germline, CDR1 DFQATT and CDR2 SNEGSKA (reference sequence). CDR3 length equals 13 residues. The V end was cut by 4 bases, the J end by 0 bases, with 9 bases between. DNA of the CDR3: TGCAGTGCTACAGGGGAAATGAACACTGAAGCTTTCTTT. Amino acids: CSATGEMNTEAFF.

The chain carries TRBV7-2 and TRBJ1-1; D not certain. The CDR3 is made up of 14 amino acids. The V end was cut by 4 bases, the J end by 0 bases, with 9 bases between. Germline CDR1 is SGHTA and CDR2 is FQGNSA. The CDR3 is CASSWQRMNTEAFF. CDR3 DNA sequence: TGTGCCAGCAGCTGGCAGAGAATGAACACTGAAGCTTTCTTT.